Listed here are 21 T cell receptor beta chains from one sample, sequenced in a study of cytomegalovirus exposure and HLA in healthy donors. Use of 60 Vbeta and 13 Jbeta primers characterized the PCR. Sequencing used immunoSEQ multiplex PCR; TCRdb keeps in-frame clones, though not all of them. This sample yields some 140,000 clones, of which over 50% are seen a single time; around 1.6% belongs to the top ten. The sequenced sample consisted of PBMCs. Receptors originate from a human donor in good health.

The rearrangement uses TRBV9 and TRBJ2-7; 7 bases line up with TRBD1. Germline V gives CDR1 SGDLS, CDR2 YYNGEE. The CDR3 sequence is 17 residues long. V gave up 0 bases and J gave up 5 bases; unmatched junction bases: 14. The CDR3 DNA sequence: TGTGCCAGCAGCGTAGCGGCAGGGGGTCCGGGTTGGGACGAGCAGTACTTC. It translates to CASSVAAGGPGWDEQYF. The full variable domain, in which reference TRBV9 and TRBJ2-7 provide the parts outside the CDR3, is DSGVTQTPKHLITATGQRVTLRCSPRSGDLSVYWYQQSLDQGLQFLIQYYNGEERAKGNILERFSAQQFPDLHSELNLSSLELGDSALYFCASSVAAGGPGWDEQYFGPGTRLTVT.

V and J are TRBV19 and TRBJ2-3; 9 nucleotides line up with TRBD2. The germline V gene encodes CDR1 LNHDA and CDR2 SQIVND (reference sequence). V lost 3 bases to trimming and J lost 4 bases; unmatched junction nucleotides: 5. The CDR3 consists of 15 residues. The CDR3 DNA reads TGTGCCAGTAGTATGCTAGCGGGAAAGGCAGATACGCAGTATTTT. This codes for CASSMLAGKADTQYF. Filled out from reference TRBV19 and TRBJ2-3, the complete variable domain reads DGGITQSPKYLFRKEGQNVTLSCEQNLNHDAMYWYRQDPGQGLRLIYYSQIVNDFQKGDIAEGYSVSREKKESFPLTVTSAQKNPTAFYLCASSMLAGKADTQYFGPGTRLTVL.

CDR3 region: CAGSRGRIGDTEAFF. In DNA, the CDR3 is TGTGCCGGATCCAGGGGGCGGATTGGGGACACTGAAGCTTTCTTT. The chain joins TRBV28 to TRBJ1-1; 8 nucleotides line up with TRBD1. The CDR3 spans 15 residues. V shed 11 bases and J 3 bases; nucleotides not matched to a gene: 14. Germline CDR1 reads MDHEN; CDR2 reads SYDVKM.

The chain couples TRBV18 to TRBJ1-1; D gene uncertain. Germline values: CDR1 KGHSH, CDR2 LQKENI. The CDR3 extends over 14 amino acids. The ends were cut back, 2 bases at V and 2 bases at J, with 9 bases in the middle. As DNA, the CDR3 is TGTGCCAGCTCACCAACAGCTTTTAACACTGAAGCTTTCTTT. It codes for CASSPTAFNTEAFF.

This clone appeared once. The genes are TRBV9 and TRBJ1-2, with 9 bases aligning to TRBD1. J lost 4 bases, V lost 3 bases, and 4 bases had no gene match. Germline CDR1 and CDR2: SGDLS and YYNGEE. This CDR3 is 14 amino acids long. Here the CDR3 reads CASSAGQGGYGYTF. The CDR3 coding sequence is TGTGCCAGCAGCGCGGGACAGGGCGGCTATGGCTACACCTTC.

The table lists this clone with a count of one. The chain joins TRBV27 to TRBJ2-6, with TRBD2 matching over 7 bases. The V segment lost 5 bases and the J segment 0 bases; nucleotides outside the gene matches: 13. The CDR3 runs 19 residues. Germline V gene data show CDR1 as MNHEY and CDR2 as SMNVEV (reference sequence). CDR3 bases: TGTGCCAGCAGTCCAAGAGCGGGATTCGTCCTCTCTGGGGCCAACGTCCTGACTTTC. Its translation: CASSPRAGFVLSGANVLTF.

The CDR3 sequence: CASSIALQGFGGETQYF. CDR3 in DNA: TGTGCCAGTAGTATAGCCCTACAGGGGTTTGGCGGGGAGACCCAGTACTTC. The chain has TRBV19 and TRBJ2-5, with 7 positions matching TRBD1. This CDR3 spans 17 amino acids. Trimming cost V 1 base and J 5 bases; bases outside gene matches: 13. Germline CDR1 is LNHDA and CDR2 is SQIVND (reference sequence). Complete variable domain (other parts from reference TRBV19 and TRBJ2-5): DGGITQSPKYLFRKEGQNVTLSCEQNLNHDAMYWYRQDPGQGLRLIYYSQIVNDFQKGDIAEGYSVSREKKESFPLTVTSAQKNPTAFYLCASSIALQGFGGETQYFGPGTRLLVL.

This chain connects TRBV10-3 to TRBJ1-5; 8 nucleotides agree with TRBD1. V dropped 3 bases and J dropped 4; count of bases not matched to a gene: 8. CDR3 length equals 16 residues. Germline V gene sequence: CDR1 ENHRY, CDR2 SYGVKD. CDR3 sequence: CAISDGTGSLNQPQHF. The CDR3 coding sequence is TGTGCCATCAGTGACGGGACAGGTTCACTTAATCAGCCCCAGCATTTT.

The rearrangement links TRBV18 to TRBJ2-2, with D maybe TRBD1 (6 bases). From germline, CDR1 is KGHSH and CDR2 LQKENI. The CDR3 is made up of 15 amino acids. The V gene lost 3 bases and the J gene lost 6 bases, with 14 bases spanning the gap. For the CDR3, the DNA is TGTGCCAGCTCACCTATCAGGGGCGCGCCCGGGGAGCTGTTTTTT. It codes for CASSPIRGAPGELFF.

The V call is TRBV5-4, the J call TRBJ2-3; no clear D gene. The CDR3 is 13 residues long. CDR1 SGHNT and CDR2 YYREEE come from the germline V gene (reference sequence). Trimming cost V 0 bases and J 5 bases, with 7 bases left between them. CDR3 DNA sequence: TGTGCCAGCAGCTTGGTTGCGGAAGATACGCAGTATTTT. This encodes CASSLVAEDTQYF.

The chain joins TRBV7-9 to TRBJ1-3; tentative D call: TRBD1 (6 bases). Germline V gene data show CDR1 as SEHNR and CDR2 as FQNEAQ (reference sequence). There are 16 residues in the CDR3. V was shortened by 5 bases and J by 3 bases, with 17 bases between the two germline ends. The CDR3 loop reads CASSPPPTGGGNTIYF. The CDR3 DNA is TGTGCCAGCAGCCCCCCGCCGACAGGAGGTGGAAACACCATATATTTT.

The chain combines TRBV5-4 with TRBJ1-4, with 7 nucleotides matching TRBD1. This CDR3 is built from 14 residues. The germline CDR1 and CDR2 sequences are SGHNT and YYREEE (reference sequence). J was trimmed by 5 bases and V by 1 base; bases with no gene match: 2. The CDR3, as DNA: TGTGCCAGCAGCTTGTTGGGACAGAATGAAAAACTGTTTTTT. It encodes CASSLLGQNEKLFF. The full variable domain, its missing parts supplied by reference TRBV5-4 and TRBJ1-4, is ETGVTQSPTHLIKTRGQQVTLRCSSQSGHNTVSWYQQALGQGPQFIFQYYREEENGRGNFPPRFSGLQFPNYSSELNVNALELDDSALYLCASSLLGQNEKLFFGSGTQLSVL.

The chain couples TRBV5-1 to TRBJ2-2, with a possible D match to TRBD2 (6 bases). V was pared by 4 bases and J by 0 bases, with 13 bases between. Germline CDR1 reads SGHRS; CDR2 reads YFSETQ. The CDR3 sequence is 16 residues long. CDR3 sequence: CASSLGGAPNTGELFF. CDR3 DNA sequence: TGCGCCAGCAGCCTAGGCGGGGCCCCGAACACCGGGGAGCTGTTTTTT.

The chain combines TRBV9 with TRBJ2-1; D is unresolved. The CDR3 runs 13 residues. Germline V CDR1 and CDR2: SGDLS, YYNGEE. Deletions cut 4 bases from V and 2 bases from J, with 7 bases between. The DNA for the CDR3 is TGTGCCAGCAGCCCCCCCGCCTACAATGAGCAGTTCTTC. Its translation: CASSPPAYNEQFF.

V gene TRBV28 combines with J gene TRBJ2-7, with 9 bases matching TRBD1. CDR1 MDHEN and CDR2 SYDVKM come from the germline V gene. With V trimmed by 3 bases and J by 3 bases, 9 bases remained unmatched. The CDR3 runs 16 residues. CDR3 DNA sequence: TGTGCCAGCAGTTTCCCCGGGACAGGGAGGATCTACGAGCAGTACTTC. Protein product: CASSFPGTGRIYEQYF.

In this sample, this clone turned up a few times. The same CDR3 arises from other DNA sequences in this sample as well. The CDR3 sequence is CASSVAGTGEPDTQYF. In nucleotides, the CDR3 is TGTGCCAGCAGCGTAGCCGGGACAGGGGAACCAGATACGCAGTATTTT. This chain joins TRBV9 and TRBJ2-3, with TRBD1 matching over 10 bases. This CDR3 has 16 residues. Germline CDR1 and CDR2: SGDLS and YYNGEE. With V trimmed by 0 bases and J by 4 bases, 5 bases remained unmatched.

The V gene is TRBV15, the J gene TRBJ2-5, with TRBD1 as a possible D gene (6 bases). The CDR3 contains 15 residues. Germline V gives CDR1 LNHNV, CDR2 YYDKDF (reference sequence). Trimming took off 0 bases at V and 2 bases at J, with 10 bases between the two ends. The chain's CDR3 is CATSRDLGQQETQYF. The CDR3 bases are TGTGCCACCAGCAGAGATCTGGGACAACAAGAGACCCAGTACTTC.

This clone was picked up many times. The rearrangement joins TRBV28 to TRBJ2-7; D gene unclear. The germline V gene encodes CDR1 MDHEN and CDR2 SYDVKM. V lost 5 bases, J lost 0 bases, and 11 bases lay in between. The CDR3 has 14 amino acids. Here the CDR3 reads CASSPPGLSYEQYF. CDR3 coding DNA: TGTGCCAGCAGTCCCCCAGGCCTCTCCTACGAGCAGTACTTC.

The chain uses TRBV10-3 and TRBJ2-1; D may be TRBD2 (6 bases). The CDR3 consists of 12 residues. V was clipped by 7 bases and J by 6 bases, with 10 bases between them. CDR1 and CDR2 (germline): ENHRY, SYGVKD. The CDR3, as DNA: TGTGCCATCATTGATAGCGGCAATGAGCAGTTCTTC. It codes for CAIIDSGNEQFF.

The chain joins TRBV2 to TRBJ2-5; D might be TRBD2 (6 bases). This CDR3 has 15 amino acids. V lost 4 bases and J lost 9, with 21 bases in between. In germline, CDR1 is SNHLY, CDR2 FYNNEI. CDR3 sequence reads: CASSGGTATRRAQYF. The CDR3 DNA reads TGTGCCAGCAGTGGGGGGACTGCGACAAGGAGAGCCCAGTACTTC.

About this clone itself: Other DNA sequences of this sample code for an identical CDR3. The chain uses TRBV11-2 and TRBJ2-1; D is uncertain. Germline CDR1 SGHAT, CDR2 FQNNGV. The V gene lost 3 bases and the J gene lost 7 bases, with 4 bases spanning the gap. The CDR3 consists of 11 residues. The CDR3 bases are TGTGCCAGCAGCTTTTCGAATGAGCAGTTCTTC. This encodes CASSFSNEQFF.